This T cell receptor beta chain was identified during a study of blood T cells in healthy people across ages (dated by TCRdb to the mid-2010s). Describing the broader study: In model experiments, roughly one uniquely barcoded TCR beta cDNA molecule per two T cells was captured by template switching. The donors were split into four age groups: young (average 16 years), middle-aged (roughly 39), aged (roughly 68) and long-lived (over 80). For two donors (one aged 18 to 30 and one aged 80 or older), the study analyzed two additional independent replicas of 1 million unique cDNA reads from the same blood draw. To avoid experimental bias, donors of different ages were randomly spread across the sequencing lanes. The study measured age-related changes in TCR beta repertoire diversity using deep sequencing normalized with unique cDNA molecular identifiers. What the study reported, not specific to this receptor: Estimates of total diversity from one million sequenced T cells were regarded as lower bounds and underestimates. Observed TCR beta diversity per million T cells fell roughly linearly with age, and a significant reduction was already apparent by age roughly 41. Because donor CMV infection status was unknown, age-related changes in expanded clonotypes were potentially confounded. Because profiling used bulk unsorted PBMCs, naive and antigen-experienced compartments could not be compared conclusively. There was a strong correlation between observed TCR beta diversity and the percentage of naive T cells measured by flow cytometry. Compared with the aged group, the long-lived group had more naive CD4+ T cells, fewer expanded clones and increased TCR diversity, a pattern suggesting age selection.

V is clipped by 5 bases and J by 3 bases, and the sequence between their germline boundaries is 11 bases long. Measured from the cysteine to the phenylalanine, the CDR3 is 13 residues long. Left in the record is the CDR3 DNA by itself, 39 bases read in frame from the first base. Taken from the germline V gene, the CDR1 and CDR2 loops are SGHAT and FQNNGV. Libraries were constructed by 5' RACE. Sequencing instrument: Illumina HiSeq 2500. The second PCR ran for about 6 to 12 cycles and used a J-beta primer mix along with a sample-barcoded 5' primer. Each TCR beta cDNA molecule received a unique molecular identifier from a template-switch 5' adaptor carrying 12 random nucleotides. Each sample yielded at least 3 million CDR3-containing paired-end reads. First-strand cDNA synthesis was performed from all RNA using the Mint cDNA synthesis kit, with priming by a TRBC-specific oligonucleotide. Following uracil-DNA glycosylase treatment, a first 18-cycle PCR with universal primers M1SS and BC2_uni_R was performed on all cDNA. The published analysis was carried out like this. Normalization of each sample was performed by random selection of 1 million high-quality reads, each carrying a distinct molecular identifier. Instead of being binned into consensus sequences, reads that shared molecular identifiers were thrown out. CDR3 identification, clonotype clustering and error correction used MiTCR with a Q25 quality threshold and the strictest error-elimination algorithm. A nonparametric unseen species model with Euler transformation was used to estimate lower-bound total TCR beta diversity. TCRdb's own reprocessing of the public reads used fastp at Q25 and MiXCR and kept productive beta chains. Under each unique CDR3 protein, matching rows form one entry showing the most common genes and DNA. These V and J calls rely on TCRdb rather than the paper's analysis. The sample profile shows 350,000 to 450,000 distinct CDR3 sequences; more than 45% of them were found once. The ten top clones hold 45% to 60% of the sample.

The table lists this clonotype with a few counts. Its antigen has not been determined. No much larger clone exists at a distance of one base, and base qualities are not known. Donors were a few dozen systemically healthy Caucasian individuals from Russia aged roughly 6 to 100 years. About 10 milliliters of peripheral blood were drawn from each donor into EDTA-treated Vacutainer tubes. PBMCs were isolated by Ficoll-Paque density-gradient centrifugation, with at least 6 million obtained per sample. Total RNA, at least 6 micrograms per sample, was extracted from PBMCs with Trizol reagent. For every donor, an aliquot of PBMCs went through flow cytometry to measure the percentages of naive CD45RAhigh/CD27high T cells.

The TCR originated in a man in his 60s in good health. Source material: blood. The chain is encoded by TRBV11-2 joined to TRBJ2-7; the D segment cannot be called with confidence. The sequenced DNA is TGTGCCAGCAGCCCCATGGGTCTCTACGAGCAGTACTTC. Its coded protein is CASSPMGLYEQYF. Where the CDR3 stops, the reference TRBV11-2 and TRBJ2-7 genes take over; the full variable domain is EAGVAQSPRYKIIEKRQSVAFWCNPISGHATLYWYQQILGQGPKLLIQFQNNGVVDDSQLPKDRFSAERLKGVDSTLKIQPAKLEDSAVYLCASSPMGLYEQYFGPGTRLTVT.